This TCR beta chain was recorded in a study of blood T cell repertoires in COVID-19. Study as a whole: The origin of the acute and convalescent COVID-19 samples was the United States, Italy and Spain.

Using immunoSEQ multiplex PCR, the repertoire was profiled, and TCRdb retains in-frame clones only, with some absent. In the table there are approximately 220,000 clones, approximately 80% of which are singletons. This CDR3 contains 14 residues. The V segment lost 9 bases and the J segment 7 bases; nucleotides outside the gene matches: 9. CDR1 is ENHRY, CDR2 SYGVKD, per germline. The TCR originated in an elderly woman with acute or convalescent COVID-19. The chain links TRBV10-3 to TRBJ1-4; TRBD1 aligns across 9 bases. Sequences were obtained from peripheral blood. The CDR3 bases are TGTGCCATGAAACCGGGACAGGGAAGTGAAAAACTGTTTTTT. Translating it yields CAMKPGQGSEKLFF.